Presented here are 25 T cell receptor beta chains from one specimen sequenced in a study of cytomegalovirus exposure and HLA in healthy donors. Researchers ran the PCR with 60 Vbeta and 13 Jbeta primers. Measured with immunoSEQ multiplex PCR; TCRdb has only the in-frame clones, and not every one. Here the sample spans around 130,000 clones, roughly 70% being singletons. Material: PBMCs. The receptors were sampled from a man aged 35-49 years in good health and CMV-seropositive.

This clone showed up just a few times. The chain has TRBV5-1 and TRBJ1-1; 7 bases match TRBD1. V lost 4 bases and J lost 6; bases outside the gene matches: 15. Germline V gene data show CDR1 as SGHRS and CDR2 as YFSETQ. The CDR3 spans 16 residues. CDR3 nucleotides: TGCGCCAGCAGCCTAGCAAGACAGGGAGGTCTGGCTGAAGCTTTCTTT. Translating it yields CASSLARQGGLAEAFF.

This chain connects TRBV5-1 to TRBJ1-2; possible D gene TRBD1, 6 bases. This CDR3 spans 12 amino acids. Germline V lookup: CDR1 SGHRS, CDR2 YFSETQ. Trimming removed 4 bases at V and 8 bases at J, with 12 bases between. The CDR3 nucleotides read TGCGCCAGCAGCCAAGGACAGCGCGGCTACACCTTC. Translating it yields CASSQGQRGYTF.

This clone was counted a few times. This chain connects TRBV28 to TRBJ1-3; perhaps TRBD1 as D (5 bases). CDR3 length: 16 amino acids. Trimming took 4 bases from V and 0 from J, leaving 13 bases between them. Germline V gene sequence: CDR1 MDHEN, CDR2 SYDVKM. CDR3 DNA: TGTGCCAGCAGTTCGCCTGTAGGGGCCTCTGGAAACACCATATATTTT. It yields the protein CASSSPVGASGNTIYF.

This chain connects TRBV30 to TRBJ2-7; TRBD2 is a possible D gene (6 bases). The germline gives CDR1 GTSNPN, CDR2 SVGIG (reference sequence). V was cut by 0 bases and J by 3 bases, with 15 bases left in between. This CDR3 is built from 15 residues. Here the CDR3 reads CAWSVAAGTRYEQYF. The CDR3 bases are TGTGCCTGGAGTGTAGCCGCGGGAACACGCTACGAGCAGTACTTC.

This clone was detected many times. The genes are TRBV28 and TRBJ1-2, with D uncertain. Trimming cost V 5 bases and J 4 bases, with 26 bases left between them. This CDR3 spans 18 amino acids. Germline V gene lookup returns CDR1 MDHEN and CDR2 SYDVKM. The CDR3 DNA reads TGTGCCAGCAGTCCAACCCCCGGTGGGCAGGTCCACTTCTATGGCTACACCTTC. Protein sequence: CASSPTPGGQVHFYGYTF.

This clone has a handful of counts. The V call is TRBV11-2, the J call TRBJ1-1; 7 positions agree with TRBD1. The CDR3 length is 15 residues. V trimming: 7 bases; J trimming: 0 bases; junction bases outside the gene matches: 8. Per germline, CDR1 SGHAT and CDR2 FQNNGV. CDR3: CASTAQGLMNTEAFF. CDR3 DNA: TGTGCCAGCACCGCACAGGGGTTGATGAACACTGAAGCTTTCTTT.

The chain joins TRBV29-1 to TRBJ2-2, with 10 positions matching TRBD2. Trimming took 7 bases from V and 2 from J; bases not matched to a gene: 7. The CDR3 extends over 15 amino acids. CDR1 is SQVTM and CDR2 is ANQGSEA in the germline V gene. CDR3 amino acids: CSGTIAGGNTGELFF. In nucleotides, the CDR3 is TGCAGCGGAACAATAGCGGGGGGCAACACCGGGGAGCTGTTTTTT.

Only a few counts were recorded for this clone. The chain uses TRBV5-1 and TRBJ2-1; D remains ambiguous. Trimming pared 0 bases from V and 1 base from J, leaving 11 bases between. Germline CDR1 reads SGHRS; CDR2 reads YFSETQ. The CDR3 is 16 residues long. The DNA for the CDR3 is TGCGCCAGCAGCTTGGAAAACAGTCAATCCTACAATGAGCAGTTCTTC. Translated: CASSLENSQSYNEQFF. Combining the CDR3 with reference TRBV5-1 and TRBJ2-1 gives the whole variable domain KAGVTQTPRYLIKTRGQQVTLSCSPISGHRSVSWYQQTPGQGLQFLFEYFSETQRNKGNFPGRFSGRQFSNSRSEMNVSTLELGDSALYLCASSLENSQSYNEQFFGPGTRLTVL.

In DNA, the CDR3 is TGTGCCAGCAGTTTACGCGGGAGGACTCCCCTTTTGCAGTTCTTC. Protein product: CASSLRGRTPLLQFF. The J gene is TRBJ2-1, the V gene TRBV27, with 8 bases aligning to TRBD2. From germline, CDR1 is MNHEY and CDR2 SMNVEV (reference sequence). This CDR3 is built from 15 residues. The ends lost 2 bases at V and 12 bases at J; junction bases unmatched: 12.

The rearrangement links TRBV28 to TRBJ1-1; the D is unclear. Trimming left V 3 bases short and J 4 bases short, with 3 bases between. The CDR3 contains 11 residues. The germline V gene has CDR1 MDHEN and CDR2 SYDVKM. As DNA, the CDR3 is TGTGCCAGCAGTTTCGGCACTGAAGCTTTCTTT. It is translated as CASSFGTEAFF.

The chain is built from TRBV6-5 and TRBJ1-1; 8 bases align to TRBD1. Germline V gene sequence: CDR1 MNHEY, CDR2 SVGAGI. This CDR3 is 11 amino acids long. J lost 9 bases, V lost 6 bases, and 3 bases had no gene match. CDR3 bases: TGTGCCAGCAGCTGGACAGGGAAAGCTTTCTTT. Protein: CASSWTGKAFF.

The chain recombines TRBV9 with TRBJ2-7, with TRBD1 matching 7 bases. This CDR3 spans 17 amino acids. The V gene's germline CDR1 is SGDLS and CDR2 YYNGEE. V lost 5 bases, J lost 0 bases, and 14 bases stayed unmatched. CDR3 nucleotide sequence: TGTGCCAGCAGTAGAGGGGTTACAGGGGAGAGCTCCTACGAGCAGTACTTC. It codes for CASSRGVTGESSYEQYF.

The CDR3 DNA follows: TGCGCCAAGGCAGGGGGCAATAGCTCCTACGAGCAGTACTTC. Translation: CAKAGGNSSYEQYF. V and J are TRBV10-1 and TRBJ2-7; 8 bases are a match to TRBD1. Germline V gives CDR1 WNHNN, CDR2 SYGVQD (reference sequence). The CDR3 length is 14 residues. V was pared by 10 bases and J by 0 bases, with 8 bases of the junction left unmatched.

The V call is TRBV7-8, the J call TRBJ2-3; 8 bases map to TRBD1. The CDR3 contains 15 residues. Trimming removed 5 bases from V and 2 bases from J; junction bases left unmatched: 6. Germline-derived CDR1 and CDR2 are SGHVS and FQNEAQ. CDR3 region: CASSPRQGFTDTQYF. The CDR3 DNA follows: TGTGCCAGCAGCCCACGACAGGGGTTCACAGATACGCAGTATTTT.

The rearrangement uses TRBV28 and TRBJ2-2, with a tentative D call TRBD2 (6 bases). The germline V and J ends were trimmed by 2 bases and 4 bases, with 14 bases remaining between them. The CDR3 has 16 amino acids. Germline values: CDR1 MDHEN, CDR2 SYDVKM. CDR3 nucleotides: TGTGCCAGCAGTTTACCCGGGGGTAGTAGCACCGGGGAGCTGTTTTTT. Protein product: CASSLPGGSSTGELFF.

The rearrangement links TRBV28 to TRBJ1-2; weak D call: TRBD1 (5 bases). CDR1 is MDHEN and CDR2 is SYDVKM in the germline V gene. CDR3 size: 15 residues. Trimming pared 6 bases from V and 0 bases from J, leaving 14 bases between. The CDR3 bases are TGTGCCAGCAGCAAGGGACTGATTTCTAACTATGGCTACACCTTC. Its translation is CASSKGLISNYGYTF.

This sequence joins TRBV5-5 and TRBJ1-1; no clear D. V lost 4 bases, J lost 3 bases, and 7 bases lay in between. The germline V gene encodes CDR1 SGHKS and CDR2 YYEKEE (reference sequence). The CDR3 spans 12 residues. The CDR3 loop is CASSLGDTEAFF. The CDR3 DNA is TGTGCCAGCAGCCTGGGAGACACTGAAGCTTTCTTT.

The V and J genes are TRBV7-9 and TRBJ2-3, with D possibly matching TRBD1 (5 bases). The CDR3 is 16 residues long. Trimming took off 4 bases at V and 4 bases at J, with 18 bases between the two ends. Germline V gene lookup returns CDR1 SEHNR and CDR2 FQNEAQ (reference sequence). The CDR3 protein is CASSSGPRGPPDTQYF. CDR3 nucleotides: TGTGCCAGCAGCTCAGGGCCTAGAGGACCCCCAGATACGCAGTATTTT.

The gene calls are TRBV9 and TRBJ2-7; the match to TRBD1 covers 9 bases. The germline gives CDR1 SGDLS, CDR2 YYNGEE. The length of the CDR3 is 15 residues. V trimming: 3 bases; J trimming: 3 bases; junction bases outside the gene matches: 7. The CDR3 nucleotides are TGTGCCAGCAGCGCGGGACAGGGTCTTTTCTACGAGCAGTACTTC. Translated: CASSAGQGLFYEQYF.

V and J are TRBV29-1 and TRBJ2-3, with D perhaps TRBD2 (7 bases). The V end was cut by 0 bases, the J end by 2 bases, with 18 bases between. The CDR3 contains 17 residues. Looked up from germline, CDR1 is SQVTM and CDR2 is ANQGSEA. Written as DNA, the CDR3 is TGCAGCGTTGAAGAACGAACAGGGCTAGCGGTCACAGATACGCAGTATTTT. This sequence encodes CSVEERTGLAVTDTQYF.

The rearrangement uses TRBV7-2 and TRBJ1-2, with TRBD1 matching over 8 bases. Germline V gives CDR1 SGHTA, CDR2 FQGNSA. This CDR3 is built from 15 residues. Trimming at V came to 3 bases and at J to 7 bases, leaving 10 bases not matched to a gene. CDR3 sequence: CASSLTGDAISGYTF. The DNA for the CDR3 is TGTGCCAGCAGCTTGACAGGGGACGCCATCAGTGGCTACACCTTC.

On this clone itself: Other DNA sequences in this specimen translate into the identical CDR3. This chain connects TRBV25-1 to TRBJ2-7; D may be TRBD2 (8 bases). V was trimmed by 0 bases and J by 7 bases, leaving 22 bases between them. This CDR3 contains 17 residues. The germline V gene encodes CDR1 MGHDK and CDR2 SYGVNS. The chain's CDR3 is CASSEYAAGTRGREQYF. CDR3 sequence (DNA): TGTGCCAGCAGTGAATACGCGGCCGGGACTAGGGGGCGGGAGCAGTACTTC.

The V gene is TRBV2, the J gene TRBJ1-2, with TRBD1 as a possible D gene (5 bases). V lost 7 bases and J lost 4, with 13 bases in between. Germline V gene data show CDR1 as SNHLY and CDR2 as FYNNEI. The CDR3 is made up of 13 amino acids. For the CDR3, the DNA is TGTGCCAGCAAGGAAGGGGTGAGCTATGGCTACACCTTC. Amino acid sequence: CASKEGVSYGYTF.

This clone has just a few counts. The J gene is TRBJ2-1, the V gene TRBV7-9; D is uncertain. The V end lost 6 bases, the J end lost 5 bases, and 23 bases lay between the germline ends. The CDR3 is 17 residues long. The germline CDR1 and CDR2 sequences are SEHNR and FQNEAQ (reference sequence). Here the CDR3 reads CASRHPRRGKLDNEQFF. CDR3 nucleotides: TGTGCCAGCAGACACCCGCGAAGAGGAAAACTGGACAATGAGCAGTTCTTC.

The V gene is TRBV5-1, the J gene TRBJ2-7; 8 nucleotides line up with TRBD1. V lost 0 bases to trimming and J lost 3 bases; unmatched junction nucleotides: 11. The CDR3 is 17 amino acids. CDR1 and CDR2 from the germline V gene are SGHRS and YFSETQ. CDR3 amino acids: CASSLGVGQGPRYEQYF. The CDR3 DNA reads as TGCGCCAGCAGCTTGGGGGTCGGACAGGGCCCTCGCTACGAGCAGTACTTC.